This record concerns one T cell receptor beta chain sequence. Its antigen specificity is not known. No per-base quality is available; no much larger clone lies one base away. This record belongs to a study of T cell responses to AZD1222 COVID-19 vaccine (dated by TCRdb to about 2021). With regard to the full study: AZD1222 recipients given second doses at about 4 weeks or at about 12 weeks were pooled, since spike-specific TCR depth and breadth were not found to differ between the two schedules. A total of 233 trial participants underwent TCR sequencing, of whom 200 to 220 received two doses of AZD1222 and about 25 received two doses of the MenACWY control vaccine. Trial participants were enrolled into age subgroups of 18-55, 56-69 and 70-plus years, which contained approximately 150, 28 and 58 TCR-sequenced participants, respectively.

This specimen's time point label, per the study, means: baseline before first vaccination. Vaccinee samples were obtained from the UK trials COV001 and COV002, which included a single-blind randomized controlled phase 2/3 trial of AZD1222 (ChAdOx1 nCoV-19) in healthy adults. For TCRbeta chain sequencing, PBMC samples from trial participants were taken at day 0 and at day 28 after the second dose. Its CDR3 holds 15 amino acids, cysteine through phenylalanine. The kept DNA is CDR3 alone, 45 bases in frame from the first base. The trim is 0 bases for V and 1 base for J, with a gap of 10 bases between the germline ends. Via the germline V gene, CDR1 is SGHTA and CDR2 FQGNSA. Study-level results and caveats: Nearly half of unique spike-specific TCRs reportedly recognized epitopes outside regions mutated in the B.1.351 and B.1.1.7 variants. After two AZD1222 doses, both the breadth and the depth of spike-specific TCRs were significantly higher than at day 0 and than in MenACWY recipients. Conclusions about previously exposed vaccinees were limited because only a handful of AZD1222 recipients were SARS-CoV-2 seropositive at baseline. No day 14 peak-response samples were available, so repertoires were characterized only after the peak T cell response. Vaccine-associated CD4 TCRs spanned the whole spike protein, with dominant responses in regions 160-218 and 743-854. Participants were mostly white British and included more females than males, and it was suggested by the authors that clonal diversity may have been underestimated. In the small 56-69-year group, the increase in depth fell short of significance, most likely because of low power.

The CDR3 regions of human TCRbeta chains were analyzed by immunosequencing. As for the original processing: TCRs in the repertoires were matched against a reference library of SARS-CoV-2-specific TCRs that had been generated with the MIRA antigen-specificity platform. Breadth was defined as the fraction of unique TCRs that were SARS-CoV-2-associated, and depth was defined as the fraction of total T cells that were SARS-CoV-2-associated. Each spike-specific TCR was assigned to its reactive spike region and to a CD4 or CD8 class using the MIRA data. Log10-transformed breadth and depth values were compared by one-way ANOVA with Sidak's multiple comparisons tests. Held by TCRdb, this immuneACCESS table contains in-frame sequences only and omits some clones. Under half of the omission traces to an unresolved V gene where checked; the cause of the rest is unknown. V, J and clone size derive from that table, while D and trimming were established from the DNA sequence. A total of approximately 110,000 clones appear in this sample, 80% to 85% of them only once. Around 9.9% of the sample lies in the top ten.

The TCR originated in an adult in good health. The chain employs TRBV7-2 and TRBJ2-7; a tentative D call is TRBD2 (5 bases match). This specimen was peripheral blood, taken on day 0 of AZD1222 vaccination. The CDR3 in this case is CASSLAAALSYEQYF. The DNA reads TGTGCCAGCAGCTTAGCAGCGGCCTTATCCTACGAGCAGTACTTC.